The T cell receptor beta chain under discussion was sequenced for a study of blood T cell repertoires in COVID-19. Study at large: Some COVID-19 samples were acute and others convalescent; all came from the United States, Italy and Spain.

Per the study methods: Reference gene primer amplification gave nucleated cell count estimates. Assay used: immunoSEQ multiplex PCR; TCRdb lists only in-frame clones, some missing. V, J and clone size were drawn from that table, and D and trimming were deduced from the DNA. The repertoire consists of 100,000 to 130,000 clones, with over 65% occurring once and the leading ten covering around 1.9%. Germline V CDR1 and CDR2: SGHRS, YFSETQ. There are 15 residues in the CDR3. Trimming stripped 4 bases from V and 1 base from J, with 14 bases between. This clone was seen once. The receptor was derived from a woman aged 40-49 years with acute or convalescent COVID-19. The specimen was peripheral blood. V and J are TRBV5-1 and TRBJ1-1; D unresolved. CDR3 in DNA: TGCGCCAGCAGCCCGGCTTCCACGGGGAACACTGAAGCTTTCTTT. Its translation is CASSPASTGNTEAFF.